These 13 T cell receptor beta chains were all obtained from the same sample, sequenced in a study of T cell responses to AZD1222 COVID-19 vaccine. Method: immunoSEQ multiplex PCR; TCRdb's copy keeps in-frame clones and lacks some. Of fewer than 200,000 clones in the sample, roughly 91% were seen once. Sequencing used peripheral blood, obtained on day 0 of AZD1222 vaccination. Source of these receptors: an adult in good health.

The V and J genes are TRBV28 and TRBJ1-4; D unclear. The CDR3 extends over 13 amino acids. From germline, CDR1 is MDHEN and CDR2 SYDVKM. Trimming took off 8 bases at V and 4 bases at J, with 11 bases between the two ends. The CDR3 DNA follows: TGTGCCAGCGCCGGCAGCCTTAATGAAAAACTGTTTTTT. Translated: CASAGSLNEKLFF.

The chain links TRBV6-6 to TRBJ2-2, with D perhaps matching TRBD1 or TRBD2 (5 bases each). Germline lookup yields CDR1 MNHNY and CDR2 SVGAGI (reference sequence). The CDR3 has 14 amino acids. V lost 11 bases to trimming and J lost 0 bases, with 13 bases between them. The CDR3 here is CAGEGPSNTGELFF. As DNA, the CDR3 is TGTGCCGGTGAGGGACCTTCGAACACCGGGGAGCTGTTTTTT.

A note on this clone: Its ends do not fully match the called genes, so a read error is possible. The chain combines TRBV20-1 with TRBJ2-1, with 7 bases that match TRBD2. Germline V gene sequence: CDR1 DFQATT, CDR2 SNEGSKA (reference sequence). The CDR3 is made up of 11 amino acids. DNA for the CDR3: TGCAGTGCTTGGAGCGGGACTCCTGCGCTCTTC. This gives the protein CSAWSGTPALF.

This clone was seen just once. In DNA form, the CDR3 reads TGCGCCAGCAGCGGCCAAAATGAGCAGTTCTTC. Its protein is CASSGQNEQFF. The rearrangement links TRBV10-1 to TRBJ2-1; D is undetermined. The germline CDR1 and CDR2 sequences are WNHNN and SYGVQD (reference sequence). This CDR3 contains 11 residues. Deletions cut 6 bases from V and 7 bases from J, with 7 bases between.

CDR3 loop: CASSLWGNTEAFF. CDR3 coding DNA: TGTGCCAGCAGCTTATGGGGGAACACTGAAGCTTTCTTT. The genes are TRBV5-6 and TRBJ1-1; no clear D gene. Germline CDR1 reads SGHDT; CDR2 reads YYEEEE. This CDR3 has 13 residues. Trimming cost V 2 bases and J 1 base, with 6 bases left between them.

The chain is built from TRBV29-1 and TRBJ2-2, with D possibly matching TRBD2 (6 bases). The germline V and J ends were trimmed by 3 bases and 4 bases, with 18 bases remaining between them. CDR1 is SQVTM, CDR2 ANQGSEA, per germline. The CDR3 spans 16 residues. DNA for the CDR3: TGCAGCGTTGACGGGTGGCAGGGAGGAACCACCGGGGAGCTGTTTTTT. The encoded protein is CSVDGWQGGTTGELFF.

Here the CDR3 DNA reads TGTGCCAGCAGCGTTAGGGTCGGCTCCACAGATACGCAGTATTTT. Its translation is CASSVRVGSTDTQYF. The genes are TRBV9 and TRBJ2-3, with D unresolved. V lost 2 bases to trimming and J lost 2 bases, with 12 bases between them. CDR3 length: 15 amino acids. CDR1 and CDR2 (germline): SGDLS, YYNGEE.

V and J are TRBV6-1 and TRBJ1-2, with 8 bases fitting TRBD1. The CDR3 is 15 residues long. From germline, CDR1 is MNHNS and CDR2 SASEGT. The trim removed 2 bases at V and 4 bases at J, leaving 6 bases unmatched. The CDR3 nucleotides read TGTGCCAGCAGTGAACGGTCAGGGGGCCCCTATGGCTACACCTTC. It is translated as CASSERSGGPYGYTF.

The chain uses TRBV11-2 and TRBJ2-5, with 10 bases aligning to TRBD2. The CDR3 runs 18 residues. Germline V gene lookup returns CDR1 SGHAT and CDR2 FQNNGV. The trim removed 1 base at V and 5 bases at J, leaving 13 bases unmatched. CDR3 bases: TGTGCCAGCAGCTTAGGGCTCGGGGGAGCGGGGGGGCATGAGACCCAGTACTTC. This gives the protein CASSLGLGGAGGHETQYF.

The CDR3 sequence: CAWSVQGEQYF. CDR3 nucleotides: TGTGCCTGGAGTGTACAAGGGGAGCAGTACTTC. The chain joins TRBV30 to TRBJ2-7; the D is unclear. Trimming removed 0 bases at V and 7 bases at J, with 7 bases between. Germline V gives CDR1 GTSNPN, CDR2 SVGIG (reference sequence). The CDR3 totals 11 residues.

The V call is TRBV15, the J call TRBJ1-3; D call uncertain. This CDR3 is 15 amino acids long. V gave up 8 bases and J gave up 0 bases, with 14 bases separating them. Germline V gives CDR1 LNHNV, CDR2 YYDKDF (reference sequence). The CDR3 sequence: CATSIGRYSGNTIYF. CDR3 in DNA: TGTGCCACCTCGATCGGGCGGTACTCTGGAAACACCATATATTTT.

This chain connects TRBV5-1 to TRBJ1-5, with D maybe TRBD1 (6 bases). The length of the CDR3 is 15 residues. The V gene's germline CDR1 is SGHRS and CDR2 YFSETQ. Trimming took 7 bases from V and 1 from J, leaving 15 bases between them. CDR3 sequence: CASRPGGTSNQPQHF. CDR3 DNA: TGCGCCAGCCGACCGGGCGGGACAAGCAATCAGCCCCAGCATTTT.

V gene TRBV7-2 combines with J gene TRBJ2-3; 7 positions match TRBD2. The CDR3 is 15 amino acids. Looked up from germline, CDR1 is SGHTA and CDR2 is FQGNSA. The V segment lost 1 base and the J segment 7 bases; nucleotides outside the gene matches: 8. The CDR3 here is CASSLEGGSGYTQYF. DNA for the CDR3: TGTGCCAGCAGCTTAGAGGGAGGGTCCGGGTATACGCAGTATTTT.